This TCR beta chain was identified during a study of cytomegalovirus exposure and HLA in healthy donors. The CDR3 has 15 amino acids. V gave up 7 bases and J gave up 5 bases; unmatched junction bases: 13. The germline CDR1 and CDR2 sequences are MNHEY and SVGAGI. A multiplex PCR was run with 60 Vbeta primers and 13 Jbeta primers. The data were produced by immunoSEQ multiplex PCR, yet TCRdb's version contains in-frame clones alone and is incomplete. The sample records about 200,000 clones, over 75% being singletons. The receptor was derived from a boy aged 2 to 10 in good health and CMV-seronegative. Sequences were obtained from PBMCs. This sequence joins TRBV6-5 and TRBJ1-2; 7 bases align to TRBD1. Here the CDR3 reads CASKATGTALYGYTF. CDR3 in DNA: TGTGCCAGCAAGGCGACGGGGACAGCTCTTTATGGCTACACCTTC.